This entry lists 4 T cell receptor beta chains sequenced from one sample in a study of shared clonotypes between healthy human individuals. TCRdb's copy holds only in-frame clones and misses some; the assay was immunoSEQ multiplex PCR. Found here are about 730,000 clones, roughly 72% of them singletons; the top ten hold approximately 1.7%. The sample taken for sequencing was memory CD4+ T cells sorted from blood. This sample's subset: CD45RA-negative fraction. The source is a woman in her 30s in good health.

The chain couples TRBV28 to TRBJ1-2; D gene uncertain. Germline V gene lookup returns CDR1 MDHEN and CDR2 SYDVKM. Trimming removed 2 bases at V and 4 bases at J, with 11 bases between. The CDR3 contains 14 residues. In DNA form, the CDR3 reads TGTGCCAGCAGTTTAATGGGGTCCCTCTATGGCTACACCTTC. This sequence encodes CASSLMGSLYGYTF.

As concerns this clone: Since a much larger clone is just one base distant, this may be a read error. Other DNA sequences of this sample code for an identical CDR3. The chain has TRBV18 and TRBJ1-1, with 9 bases that match TRBD1. The CDR3 runs 13 residues. Germline CDR1 reads KGHSH; CDR2 reads LQKENI. J gave up 3 bases and V 4 bases, and 0 bases lay outside the gene matches. The CDR3 reads CASSRQGDTEAFF. CDR3 DNA sequence: TGTGCCAGCTCACGACAGGGGGACACTGAAGCTTTCTTT.

This clone was recorded many times. This chain links TRBV19 with TRBJ1-2; D possibly corresponds to TRBD1 (5 bases). The CDR3 sequence is 14 residues long. CDR1 LNHDA and CDR2 SQIVND come from the germline V gene (reference sequence). The V end lost 7 bases, the J end lost 4 bases, and 16 bases lay between the germline ends. CDR3 sequence: CASTLTQGLYGYTF. The CDR3 DNA reads TGTGCCAGTACCCTTACCCAGGGCCTCTATGGCTACACCTTC.

This chain joins TRBV30 and TRBJ1-3, with D unclear. Germline CDR1 GTSNPN, CDR2 SVGIG (reference sequence). The CDR3 runs 14 residues. V shed 0 bases and J shed 2 bases, with 8 bases lying between them. CDR3 in amino acids: CAWSVRGPGNTIYF. The DNA for the CDR3 is TGTGCCTGGAGTGTACGGGGTCCTGGAAACACCATATATTTT.